The table lists the clone carrying this TCR beta chain with many counts. These data come from a study of molecular identifiers for immune sequencing clone quantification. In TCRdb, the PCR reads were re-called with MiXCR into one record per CDR3 protein. Of about 65,000 distinct CDR3 sequences listed, about 18% were seen once; the top ten hold roughly 1.4%. This clonotype originated in a human donor in good health. Some libraries in this study had Jurkat cell RNA spiked in. The sample consisted of naive CD8+ T cells from blood, with Jurkat cell RNA spiked in. This sample's subset: FACS-sorted CD8+CD4-CCR7+CD45RA+ naive T cells.

The CDR3 nucleotides read TGTGCCAGCAGTTCTGCGATTATGAACACTGAAGCTTTCTTT. Protein product: CASSSAIMNTEAFF. V and J are TRBV27 and TRBJ1-1; D ambiguous. V was pared by 4 bases and J by 0 bases, with 9 bases between. Germline loops: CDR1 MNHEY, CDR2 SMNVEV (reference sequence). The CDR3 totals 14 residues.